This TCR beta chain came from a study of T cells in Graves' hyperthyroidism and ophthalmopathy. Study as a whole: Peripheral blood samples were taken at initial diagnosis, prior to any treatment.

Disease duration under 2 months; hyperthyroidism patients were aged 18 to 65. Each diagnosis drew on symptoms, thyroxine, TRAb, thyroid ultrasound and orbital computed tomography findings. CDR1 is MDHEN and CDR2 is SYDVKM in the germline V gene. CDR3 length: 15 amino acids. Trimming took 4 bases from V and 4 from J; bases not matched to a gene: 6. RNA transcripts yielded amplified TCR beta CDR3 regions. HTBI primers were the set used in a first-round RT-PCR of the TCR CDR3. TCRdb re-called the multiplex PCR reads with MiXCR, one entry per CDR3 protein. The sample holds some 510,000 distinct CDR3 sequences, less than 25% seen once.

The sample was blood. This chain links TRBV28 with TRBJ1-2; 10 nucleotides agree with TRBD1. The clonotype comes from a man between 18 and 35 years old with Graves' hyperthyroidism. The DNA for the CDR3 is TGTGCCAGCAGTTCAGACAGGGGGCTAGGCTATGGCTACACCTTC. As protein: CASSSDRGLGYGYTF.